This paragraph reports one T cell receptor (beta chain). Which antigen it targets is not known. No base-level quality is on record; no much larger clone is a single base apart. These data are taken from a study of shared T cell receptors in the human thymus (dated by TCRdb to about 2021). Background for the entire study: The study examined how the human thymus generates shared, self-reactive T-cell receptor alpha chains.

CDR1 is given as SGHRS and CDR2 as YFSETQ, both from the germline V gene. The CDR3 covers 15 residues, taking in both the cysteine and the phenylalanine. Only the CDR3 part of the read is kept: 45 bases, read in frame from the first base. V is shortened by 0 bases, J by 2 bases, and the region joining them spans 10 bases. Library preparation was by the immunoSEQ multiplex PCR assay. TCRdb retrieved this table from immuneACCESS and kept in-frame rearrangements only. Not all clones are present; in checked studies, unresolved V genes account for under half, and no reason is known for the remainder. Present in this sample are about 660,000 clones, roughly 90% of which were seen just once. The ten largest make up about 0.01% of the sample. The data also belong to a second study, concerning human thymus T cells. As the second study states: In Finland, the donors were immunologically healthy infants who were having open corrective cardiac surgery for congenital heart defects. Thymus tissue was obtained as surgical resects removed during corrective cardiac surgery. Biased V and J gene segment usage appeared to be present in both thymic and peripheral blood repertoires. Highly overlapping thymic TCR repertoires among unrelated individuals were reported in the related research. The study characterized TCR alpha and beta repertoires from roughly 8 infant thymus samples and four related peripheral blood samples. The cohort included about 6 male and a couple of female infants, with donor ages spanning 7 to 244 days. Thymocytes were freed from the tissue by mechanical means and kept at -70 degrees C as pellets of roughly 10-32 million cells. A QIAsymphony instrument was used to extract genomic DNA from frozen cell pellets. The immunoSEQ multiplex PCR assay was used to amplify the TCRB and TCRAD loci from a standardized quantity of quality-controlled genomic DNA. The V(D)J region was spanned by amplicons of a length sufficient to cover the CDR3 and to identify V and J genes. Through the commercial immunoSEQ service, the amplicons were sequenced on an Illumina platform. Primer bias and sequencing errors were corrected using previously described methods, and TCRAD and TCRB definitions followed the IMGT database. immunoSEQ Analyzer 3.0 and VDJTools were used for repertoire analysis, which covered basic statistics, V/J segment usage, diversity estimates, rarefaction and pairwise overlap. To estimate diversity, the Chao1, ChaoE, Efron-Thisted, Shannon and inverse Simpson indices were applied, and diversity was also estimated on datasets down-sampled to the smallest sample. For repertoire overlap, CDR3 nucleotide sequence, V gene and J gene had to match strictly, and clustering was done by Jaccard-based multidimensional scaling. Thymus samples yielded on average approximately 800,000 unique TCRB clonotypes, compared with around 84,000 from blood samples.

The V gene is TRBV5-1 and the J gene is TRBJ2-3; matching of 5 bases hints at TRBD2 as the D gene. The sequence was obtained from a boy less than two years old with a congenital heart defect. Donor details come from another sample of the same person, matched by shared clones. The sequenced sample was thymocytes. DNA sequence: TGCGCCAGCAGCTTGGGAGGGTACGACACAGATACGCAGTATTTT. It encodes CASSLGGYDTDTQYF.